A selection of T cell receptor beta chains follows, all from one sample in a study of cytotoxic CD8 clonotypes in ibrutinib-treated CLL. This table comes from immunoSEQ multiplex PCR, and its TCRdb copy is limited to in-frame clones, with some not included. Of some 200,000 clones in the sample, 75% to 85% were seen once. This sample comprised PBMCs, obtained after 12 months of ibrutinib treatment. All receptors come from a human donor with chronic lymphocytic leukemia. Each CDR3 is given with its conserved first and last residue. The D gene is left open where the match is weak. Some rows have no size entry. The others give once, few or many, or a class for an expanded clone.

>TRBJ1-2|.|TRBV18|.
TGTGCCAGCTCACCGGGGGATACATCCCCTGGCTACACCTTC
CASSPGDTSPGYTF
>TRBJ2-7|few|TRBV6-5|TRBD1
TGTGCCAGCAGTCGGACAGGGGGGACCTACGAGCAGTACTTC
CASSRTGGTYEQYF
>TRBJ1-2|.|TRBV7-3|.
TGTGCCAGCAGCCCGGGGACAAACTATGGCTACACCTTC
CASSPGTNYGYTF
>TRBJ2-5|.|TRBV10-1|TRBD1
TGCGCCAGCAGTCGGGACAGCCAAGAGACCCAGTACTTC
CASSRDSQETQYF
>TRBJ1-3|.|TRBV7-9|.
TGTGCCAGCAGGGAGGGGCCCTCTGGAAACACCATATATTTT
CASREGPSGNTIYF
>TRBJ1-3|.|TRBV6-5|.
TGTGCCAGCAGTTACGGAGTTCGATCTGGAAACACCATATATTTT
CASSYGVRSGNTIYF
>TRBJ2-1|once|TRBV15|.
TGTGCCACCAGCAGAGGGAGTAGCGTTTACTCCTACAATGAGCAGTTCTTC
CATSRGSSVYSYNEQFF
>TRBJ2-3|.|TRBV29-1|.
TGCAGCGTTCGGGCGGGATCTACAGATACGCAGTATTTT
CSVRAGSTDTQYF
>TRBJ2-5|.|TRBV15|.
TGTGCCACCAGCAGAGTCAATCGGGAGACCCAGTACTTC
CATSRVNRETQYF
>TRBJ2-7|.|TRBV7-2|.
TGTGCCAGCAGCCATCGAGGACAGCCCGAGCAGTACTTC
CASSHRGQPEQYF
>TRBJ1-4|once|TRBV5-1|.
TGCGCCAGCAGCTTGGCCGGAGCACCTCTTGAAAAACTGTTTTTT
CASSLAGAPLEKLFF
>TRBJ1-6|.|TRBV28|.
TGTGCCAGCAGGCAGGGAGGGGTCCGGGAACCCCTCCACTTT
CASRQGGVREPLHF
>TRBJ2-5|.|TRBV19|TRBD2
TGTGCCAGTAGTCAGCGGGAAGGGGTGCCCCAGTACTTC
CASSQREGVPQYF